What follows are 32 T cell receptor gamma chains derived from one specimen sequenced in a study of Vδ1+ human thymocytes. Study-wide results and limits: Thymic TRG and TRD repertoires appeared highly polyclonal.

Their recognized antigens are unknown. Sequences come from RNA converted to cDNA by reverse transcription. The CDR3 regions were amplified by multiplex PCR from V-gene primers to a constant-region primer. TCRdb re-identified clones in the multiplex PCR reads via CATT. The sample lists tens of thousands of gamma-chain clones, around 21% occurring once. Sequencing was performed on Vdelta1+ gamma-delta thymocytes from the thymus. Stated subset: FACS-sorted CD3+ TCRalphabeta- TCRVdelta1+ TCRVdelta2- thymocytes. All receptors derive from a girl in the first two years of life who had congenital heart surgery.

The chain employs TRGV2 and TRGJP1. V lost 6 bases and J lost 0; bases outside the gene matches: 4. This CDR3 is 14 amino acids long. The germline gives CDR1 EGSNGY, CDR2 YDSYNSKV. CDR3 nucleotide sequence: TGTGCCACCTGGCTTTATACCACTGGTTGGTTCAAGATATTT. Translated, it gives CATWLYTTGWFKIF.

The genes are TRGV9 and TRGJ1 or TRGJ2. The V and J ends lost 0 bases and 6 bases, in that order; junction bases with no gene match: 14. Germline V gene sequence: CDR1 GITISATS, CDR2 ISYDGTV (reference sequence). CDR3 size: 16 residues. CDR3: CALWEVNGRRGYKKLF. The DNA for the CDR3 is TGTGCCTTGTGGGAGGTGAACGGTCGACGTGGTTATAAGAAACTCTTT.

The chain employs TRGV5 and TRGJ1 or TRGJ2. This CDR3 region has 18 residues. V lost 1 base, J lost 5 bases, and 20 bases stayed unmatched. Germline CDR1 reads VINAFY; CDR2 reads YDVSNSKD. Written as DNA, the CDR3 is TGTGCCACCTGGGACAGATCAACCGGCAAGATGGGGGATTATAAGAAACTCTTT. This translates into CATWDRSTGKMGDYKKLF.

Of note for this clone: Germline is not matched at one junction end, which may reflect a read error. V gene TRGV9 combines with J gene TRGJ1 or TRGJ2. From germline, CDR1 is GITISATS and CDR2 ISYDGTV (reference sequence). CDR3 length: 15 amino acids. CDR3 nucleotide sequence: TGTGCCTTGTGGGGGGTGCAACTAAGATACGGTTGGAAACTCTTT. Residues: CALWGVQLRYGWKLF.

This clone came up a few times. One junction end does not reproduce the germline sequence, and a read error may be involved. The rearrangement joins TRGV2 to TRGJ1 or TRGJ2. Germline V lookup: CDR1 EGSNGY, CDR2 YDSYNSKV. This CDR3 is built from 9 residues. CDR3 region: CATWVGKLF. CDR3 DNA sequence: TGTGCCACCTGGGTCGGGAAACTCTTT.

This clone showed up just a few times. The junction shows a germline mismatch at one end, possibly a read error. V gene TRGV9 combines with J gene TRGJ1 or TRGJ2. There are 15 residues in the CDR3. CDR1 is GITISATS, CDR2 ISYDGTV, per germline (reference sequence). The DNA for the CDR3 is TGTGCCTTGTGGGAGGTGAATCAACGGTATTATATGAAACTCTTT. This translates into CALWEVNQRYYMKLF.

The table lists this clone with a few counts. Other DNA sequences in this sample translate to the same CDR3. The gene calls are TRGV4 and TRGJ1 or TRGJ2. This CDR3 has 12 amino acids. Trimming took 3 bases from V and 7 from J; bases not matched to a gene: 6. Germline V gene data show CDR1 as EGSTGY and CDR2 as YDSYTSSV. Here the CDR3 reads CATWDLGYKKLF. The CDR3 DNA reads TGTGCCACCTGGGATTTGGGGTATAAGAAACTCTTT.

There are a few counts of this clone. The chain combines TRGV9 with TRGJ1 or TRGJ2. The V gene's germline CDR1 is GITISATS and CDR2 ISYDGTV (reference sequence). This CDR3 spans 10 amino acids. The V gene end was trimmed by 0 bases and the J gene end by 13 bases; junction bases not matched to a gene: 3. The CDR3 DNA reads TGTGCCTTGTGGGAGGTGTGTAAACTCTTT. It encodes CALWEVCKLF.

To note about this clone: A much more abundant neighbour one base away suggests this may be a read error. The identical CDR3 is also encoded by other nucleotide sequences in the sample. The chain links TRGV9 to TRGJ1 or TRGJ2. V shed 1 base, J shed 8 bases, and the junction held 2 bases outside the gene matches. CDR3 length: 11 amino acids. In germline, CDR1 is GITISATS, CDR2 ISYDGTV (reference sequence). The CDR3 DNA follows: TGTGCCTTGTGGGAGGTTCATAAGAAACTCTTT. This gives the protein CALWEVHKKLF.

The gene calls are TRGV2 and TRGJ1 or TRGJ2. V gave up 0 bases and J gave up 12 bases; unmatched junction bases: 5. Germline V CDR1 and CDR2: EGSNGY, YDSYNSKV. This CDR3 has 11 residues. CDR3 sequence reads: CATWDGHRKLF. The CDR3, as DNA: TGTGCCACCTGGGACGGGCACAGGAAACTCTTT.

The chain is built from TRGV4 and TRGJ1 or TRGJ2. CDR1 is EGSTGY and CDR2 is YDSYTSSV in the germline V gene. Unmatched junction bases numbered 10, after V lost 1 base and J lost 7 bases. The CDR3 has 14 residues. For the CDR3, the DNA is TGTGCCACCTGGGATGGCCGCGTCATCTATAAGAAACTCTTT. Encoded protein: CATWDGRVIYKKLF.

This clone occurred a few times. This chain connects TRGV9 to TRGJ1 or TRGJ2. Germline V lookup: CDR1 GITISATS, CDR2 ISYDGTV (reference sequence). V was pared by 5 bases and J by 15 bases, with 10 bases of the junction left unmatched. The CDR3 has 10 residues. Here the CDR3 DNA reads TGTGCCTTGTGGGTCGGTGAGCTACTCTTT. Translation gives CALWVGELLF.

In its sample, this clone is medium-sized. Other DNA sequences in the sample encode the same CDR3. The rearrangement joins TRGV4 to TRGJ1 or TRGJ2. CDR3 length equals 13 residues. V trimming: 4 bases; J trimming: 0 bases; junction bases outside the gene matches: 3. Germline CDR1 is EGSTGY and CDR2 is YDSYTSSV. CDR3 in amino acids: CATWDPNYYKKLF. CDR3 sequence (DNA): TGTGCCACCTGGGACCCGAATTATTATAAGAAACTCTTT.

This clone occurred a few times. This chain connects TRGV2 to TRGJ1 or TRGJ2. The ends lost 3 bases at V and 9 bases at J; junction bases unmatched: 5. Germline CDR1 reads EGSNGY; CDR2 reads YDSYNSKV. The CDR3 totals 11 residues. In DNA form, the CDR3 reads TGTGCCACCTGGGACTCTATTAAGAAACTCTTT. Translated: CATWDSIKKLF.

This clone was picked up a small number of times. V gene TRGV4 combines with J gene TRGJ1 or TRGJ2. The CDR3 has 11 amino acids. Unmatched junction bases numbered 9, after V lost 4 bases and J lost 12 bases. Germline CDR1 reads EGSTGY; CDR2 reads YDSYTSSV. In DNA, the CDR3 is TGTGCCACCTGGGACTTTTTAAGGAAACTCTTT. Encoded protein: CATWDFLRKLF.

V usage is TRGV4 and J usage is TRGJ1 or TRGJ2. The CDR3 totals 15 residues. V shed 3 bases and J 3 bases; nucleotides not matched to a gene: 11. CDR1 is EGSTGY, CDR2 YDSYTSSV, per germline. The chain's CDR3 is CATWDFSEIYYKKLF. The CDR3 DNA reads as TGTGCCACCTGGGATTTTTCTGAGATTTATTATAAGAAACTCTTT.

There are a few counts of this clone. The chain carries TRGV8 and TRGJ1 or TRGJ2. Germline trimming cut 2 bases from V and 4 bases from J; bases unmatched to any gene: 8. CDR1 VENAVY and CDR2 YDSYNSRV come from the germline V gene. This CDR3 has 14 amino acids. The CDR3 coding sequence is TGTGCCACCTGGGATAAATCTCGGTATTATAAGAAACTCTTT. Translated: CATWDKSRYYKKLF.

This sequence joins TRGV8 and TRGJ1 or TRGJ2. This CDR3 comprises 14 residues. V was clipped by 5 bases and J by 0 bases; unmatched bases: 7. Looked up from germline, CDR1 is VENAVY and CDR2 is YDSYNSRV. CDR3 in amino acids: CATWGNPNYYKKLF. The CDR3, as DNA: TGTGCCACCTGGGGTAATCCGAATTATTATAAGAAACTCTTT.

This clone was detected only a few times. The sample holds other DNA sequences that translate to the same CDR3. V usage is TRGV8 and J usage is TRGJ1 or TRGJ2. This CDR3 contains 12 residues. V trimming: 1 base; J trimming: 5 bases; junction bases outside the gene matches: 2. The germline V gene encodes CDR1 VENAVY and CDR2 YDSYNSRV. Here the CDR3 reads CATWDSHYKKLF. The CDR3 bases are TGTGCCACCTGGGATAGTCATTATAAGAAACTCTTT.

This clone was found a few times. A much larger clone sits a single nucleotide away, making a read error possible. Additional DNA sequences in this sample encode the identical CDR3. The genes are TRGV9 and TRGJ1 or TRGJ2. Germline V lookup: CDR1 GITISATS, CDR2 ISYDGTV (reference sequence). CDR3 length: 12 residues. The junction had 4 bases not matched to a gene; V was cut back by 4 bases and J by 4 bases. The CDR3 DNA is TGTGCCTTGTGGGATGTCTATTATAAGAAACTCTTT. It yields the protein CALWDVYYKKLF.

The V gene is TRGV3, the J gene TRGJ1 or TRGJ2. Germline V gives CDR1 VTNTFY, CDR2 YDVSTARD (reference sequence). There are 14 residues in the CDR3. J was trimmed by 5 bases and V by 1 base; bases with no gene match: 8. CDR3 in amino acids: CATWDSLENYKKLF. In DNA, the CDR3 is TGTGCCACCTGGGACAGTCTTGAGAATTATAAGAAACTCTTT.

This chain links TRGV3 with TRGJ1 or TRGJ2. V was clipped by 5 bases and J by 3 bases; unmatched bases: 10. Germline loops: CDR1 VTNTFY, CDR2 YDVSTARD (reference sequence). CDR3 size: 14 residues. DNA for the CDR3: TGTGCCACCTGGGTTGAAACATTTTATTATAAGAAACTCTTT. Its translation is CATWVETFYYKKLF.

This chain connects TRGV2 to TRGJP1. V lost 3 bases, J lost 0 bases, and 7 bases stayed unmatched. Germline V gives CDR1 EGSNGY, CDR2 YDSYNSKV. This CDR3 has 16 residues. The CDR3 DNA is TGTGCCACCTGGGACCAACTTTATACCACTGGTTGGTTCAAGATATTT. Its protein is CATWDQLYTTGWFKIF.

As regards this clone: In the same sample, other DNA sequences code for this CDR3. The chain recombines TRGV2 with TRGJ1 or TRGJ2. Germline-derived CDR1 and CDR2 are EGSNGY and YDSYNSKV. This CDR3 has 14 residues. V shed 0 bases, J shed 5 bases, and the junction held 7 bases outside the gene matches. The CDR3 reads CATWDGPGNYKKLF. As DNA, the CDR3 is TGTGCCACCTGGGACGGGCCAGGTAATTATAAGAAACTCTTT.

The chain combines TRGV4 with TRGJ1 or TRGJ2. Germline-derived CDR1 and CDR2 are EGSTGY and YDSYTSSV. CDR3 length: 14 amino acids. With V trimmed by 6 bases and J by 3 bases, 11 bases remained unmatched. The CDR3 bases are TGTGCCACCTGGACTGAACCGGGTTATTATAAGAAACTCTTT. It encodes CATWTEPGYYKKLF.

This clone was seen a handful of times. It is likely a read error: a sequence one base away is far more abundant. Other DNA sequences in the same sample also yield this CDR3. V and J are TRGV9 and TRGJ1 or TRGJ2. V was clipped by 2 bases and J by 2 bases; unmatched bases: 3. Germline V gene data show CDR1 as GITISATS and CDR2 as ISYDGTV (reference sequence). This CDR3 is 13 amino acids long. The CDR3 DNA is TGTGCCTTGTGGGAGGCGTATTATTATAAGAAACTCTTT. Protein: CALWEAYYYKKLF.

Concerning this clone: An end of the junction differs from the germline gene, which may be a read error. The chain couples TRGV2 to TRGJP2. This CDR3 is 18 amino acids long. CDR1 is EGSNGY, CDR2 YDSYNSKV, per germline. The chain's CDR3 is CATWDRRRNRGSDWIKTF. The CDR3 coding sequence is TGTGCCACCTGGGACAGGCGAAGGAATCGTGGTAGTGATTGGATCAAGACGTTC.

The table lists this clone with a few counts. V is TRGV3 and J is TRGJ1 or TRGJ2. J gave up 16 bases and V 3 bases, and 12 bases lay outside the gene matches. Germline V gene sequence: CDR1 VTNTFY, CDR2 YDVSTARD (reference sequence). This CDR3 region has 11 residues. The CDR3 loop reads CATWDVKRGLF. The CDR3 DNA reads as TGTGCCACCTGGGACGTAAAACGAGGGCTCTTT.

Comments on this clone: This specimen includes other DNA sequences encoding the same CDR3. The chain couples TRGV2 to TRGJP2. CDR3 size: 15 residues. Trimming removed 0 bases from V and 3 bases from J; junction bases left unmatched: 4. Germline V gene sequence: CDR1 EGSNGY, CDR2 YDSYNSKV. The CDR3 spells CATWDGQRSDWIKTF. CDR3 coding DNA: TGTGCCACCTGGGACGGGCAGCGTAGTGATTGGATCAAGACGTTT.

The J gene is TRGJ1 or TRGJ2, the V gene TRGV3. J lost 3 bases, V lost 0 bases, and 14 bases had no gene match. Germline CDR1 VTNTFY, CDR2 YDVSTARD (reference sequence). The CDR3 runs to 17 residues. CDR3 loop: CATWDRRSVIGYYKKLF. The CDR3 DNA reads TGTGCCACCTGGGACAGGCGATCAGTTATCGGTTATTATAAGAAACTCTTT.

About this clone: A much larger clone lies one base from this, so it may be a read error. This specimen includes other DNA sequences encoding the same CDR3. The chain combines TRGV4 with TRGJ1 or TRGJ2. Germline CDR1 reads EGSTGY; CDR2 reads YDSYTSSV. Germline trimming cut 2 bases from V and 3 bases from J; bases unmatched to any gene: 4. The length of the CDR3 is 13 residues. CDR3 sequence reads: CATWDVPYYKKLF. The CDR3 nucleotides are TGTGCCACCTGGGATGTGCCTTATTATAAGAAACTCTTT.

The gene calls are TRGV2 and TRGJP2. J lost 2 bases, V lost 0 bases, and 6 bases had no gene match. From germline, CDR1 is EGSNGY and CDR2 YDSYNSKV. The CDR3 is 16 residues long. The DNA of the CDR3 is TGTGCCACCTGGGACGGGCCCTTGAGTAGTGATTGGATCAAGACGTTT. Its translation is CATWDGPLSSDWIKTF.